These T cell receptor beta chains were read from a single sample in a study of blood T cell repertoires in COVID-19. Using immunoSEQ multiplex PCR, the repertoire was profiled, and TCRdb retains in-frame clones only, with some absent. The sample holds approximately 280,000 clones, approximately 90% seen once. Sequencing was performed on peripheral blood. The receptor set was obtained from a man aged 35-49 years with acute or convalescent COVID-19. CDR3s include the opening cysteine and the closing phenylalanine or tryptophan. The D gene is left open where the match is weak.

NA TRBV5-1 CASSYRALNTEAFF
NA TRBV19 CASSTLGLQETQYF
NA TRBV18 CASSPAGVGYNEQFF
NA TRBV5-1 CASSLQGGNTEAFF
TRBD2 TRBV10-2 CASSISGADYEQYF
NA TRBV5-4 CASSLEGAYNEQFF
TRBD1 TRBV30 CAWSRQGAYTIYF
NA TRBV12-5 CASGPGVGPTEAFF
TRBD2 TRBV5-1 CASSLTSGGAKNIQYF
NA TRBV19 CASSIEPGVGNQPQHF
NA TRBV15 CATSGTVSTEAFF
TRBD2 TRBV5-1 CASSLIREGGEQYF
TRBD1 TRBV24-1 CATSDFGQGANYGYTF
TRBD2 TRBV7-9 CASSALAGTIIGTDTQYF
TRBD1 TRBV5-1 CASSSDRVGYTF
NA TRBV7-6 CASSLFNEQYF
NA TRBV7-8 CASSFEAHTIYF
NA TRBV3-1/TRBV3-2 CASSHLAADGNTIYF
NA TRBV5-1 CASSPQTLPNAGELFF
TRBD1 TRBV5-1 CASSLGGQGAQAFF
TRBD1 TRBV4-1 CASSQGGRGRGSGNTIYF
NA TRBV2 CASSRTLNTEAFF
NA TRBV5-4 CASRQAGRHLGELFF
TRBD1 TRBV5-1 CASSLGVTGGTDTQYF
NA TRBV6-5 CASSMGGSYTF
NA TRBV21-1 CASSYGGTSGPRGTGELFF
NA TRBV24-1 CATSDRGPNYGYTF
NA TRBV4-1 CASSQVGPGRGNYGYTF
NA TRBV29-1 CSVVREFPYNEQFF
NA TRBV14 CASSTHRATYEQYF
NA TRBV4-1 CASSQLDMGLSYEQYF
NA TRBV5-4 CASSEQGNPGEQYF